This is a list of T cell receptor beta chains from one sample in a study of T cell responses to AZD1222 COVID-19 vaccine. TCRdb's copy holds only in-frame clones and misses some; the assay was immunoSEQ multiplex PCR. Counted here are some 42,000 clones, 80% to 85% occurring once; the ten biggest clones make up 15% to 20%. Material: peripheral blood, obtained 28 days after the second AZD1222 dose. The receptors were sampled from an adult who received the AZD1222 COVID-19 vaccine. CDR3s include the opening cysteine and the closing phenylalanine or tryptophan. Each record gives: D gene, J gene, V gene, clone size, CDR3 DNA, CDR3 protein. D genes are given only for firm matches. Some rows mark clone size as missing; the rest say once, few, many or name a class of expanded clone.

.	TRBJ2-7	TRBV7-9	.	TGTGCCAGCAGCTTAGCCTCGGGGACTTGGGAGCAGTACTTC	CASSLASGTWEQYF
.	TRBJ1-1	TRBV10-3	.	TGTGCCATCAGCGGTACCGGGAAGATGAACACTGAAGCTTTCTTT	CAISGTGKMNTEAFF
.	TRBJ2-7	TRBV11-3	.	TGTGCCAGCAGCTCCTCCGGCGGGGCCTACGAGCAGTACTTC	CASSSSGGAYEQYF
TRBD2	TRBJ2-5	TRBV20-1	.	TGCAGTGCTAGTAGCGGGGGCCAAGAGACCCAGTACTTC	CSASSGGQETQYF
.	TRBJ1-3	TRBV6-1	medium-sized	TGTGCCAGCAGTTATTCAGGGGTCGGAAACACCATATATTTT	CASSYSGVGNTIYF
.	TRBJ2-1	TRBV2	.	TGTGCCAGCAGTGATGGGGGAATGGTGGATGAGCAGTTCTTC	CASSDGGMVDEQFF
.	TRBJ2-2	TRBV5-5	.	TGTGCCAGCAGCTTGGTTGAAACCGGGGAGCTGTTTTTT	CASSLVETGELFF
.	TRBJ2-7	TRBV2	.	TGTGCCAGCAGTCTGGAGGGGGCTGTTAACGAGCAGTACTTC	CASSLEGAVNEQYF
.	TRBJ2-7	TRBV15	.	TGTGCCACCAGCGATCCAGGGTATGGAGAGCAGTACTTC	CATSDPGYGEQYF
TRBD1	TRBJ1-5	TRBV3-1/TRBV3-2	few	TGTGCCAGCAGCCAAGACAGGGGGGGGCCCCAGCATTTT	CASSQDRGGPQHF
TRBD1	TRBJ2-3	TRBV5-1	.	TGCGCCAGCAGCTTGGCCGGACAGGGGGCTGGAGATACGCAGTATTTT	CASSLAGQGAGDTQYF
.	TRBJ2-7	TRBV6-5	.	TGTGCCAGCAGTTACGAGGGGCGTTACAACGAGCAGTACTTC	CASSYEGRYNEQYF
TRBD2	TRBJ2-7	TRBV7-8	.	TGTGCCAGCAGCTTCCTCCAAAGCGGGGGTAGCGACGAGCAGTACTTC	CASSFLQSGGSDEQYF
TRBD2	TRBJ2-2	TRBV9	.	TGTGCCAGCAGCGAGGCGGCTAGCGGGGGGGTGTCCGGGGAGCTGTTTTTT	CASSEAASGGVSGELFF
TRBD1	TRBJ1-3	TRBV28	few	TGTGCCAGCAGTCTACCTGTGACAGGGGGCGGTGGAAACACCATATATTTT	CASSLPVTGGGGNTIYF
.	TRBJ1-5	TRBV5-5	.	TGTGCCAGCAGCTTGGGACCGGATCGGCCCCAGCATTTT	CASSLGPDRPQHF
TRBD1	TRBJ1-6	TRBV2	.	TGTGCCAGCAGTGAACACAGGGGAAAGAATTCACCCCTCCACTTT	CASSEHRGKNSPLHF
.	TRBJ2-1	TRBV27	.	TGTGCCAGCAGTTTAAACCGTAAGGGTAATGAGCAGTTCTTC	CASSLNRKGNEQFF
.	TRBJ2-5	TRBV3-1/TRBV3-2	few	TGTGCCAGCAGCCTTATGGGACAAGAGACCCAGTACTTC	CASSLMGQETQYF
.	TRBJ2-3	TRBV11-2	.	TGTGCCAGCAGCCGTAACGCCCGGGGGGCAGGGTTAGATACGCAGTATTTT	CASSRNARGAGLDTQYF
.	TRBJ1-1	TRBV18	.	TGTGCCAGCTCACCCGAGGGCCTAGCGGCTTTCTTT	CASSPEGLAAFF
TRBD1	TRBJ1-2	TRBV27	.	TGTGCCAGCAGGCTTGACAGGGGTTCGGTTGGCTACACCTTC	CASRLDRGSVGYTF
.	TRBJ2-2	TRBV10-3	.	TGTGCCATCACCCAAAACAGGGCCTCGAACACCGGGGAGCTGTTTTTT	CAITQNRASNTGELFF
TRBD2	TRBJ2-2	TRBV5-1	.	TGCGCCAGCAGCTCAATAGCGGGGGCGTCGGGGGAGCTGTTTTTT	CASSSIAGASGELFF
.	TRBJ1-1	TRBV28	once	TGTGCCAGCAGCCTAGCCCGAGGTGAAGCTTTCTTT	CASSLARGEAFF
.	TRBJ1-1	TRBV21-1	.	TGTGCCAGCAGCAAAAGCGGCAGGGTCTACACTGAAGCTTTCTTT	CASSKSGRVYTEAFF
.	TRBJ1-5	TRBV6-5	.	TGTGCCAGCAGTAGTCGGATCGTTCAGCCCCAGCATTTT	CASSSRIVQPQHF
TRBD2	TRBJ2-7	TRBV28	.	TGTGCCAGCAGTCCACACCAGACTAGCGGGACCTACGAGCAGTACTTC	CASSPHQTSGTYEQYF
TRBD2	TRBJ2-2	TRBV7-2	.	TGTGCCAGCAGCCCCAGACTAGCGGGGGGATCTTTAACCGGGGAGCTGTTTTTT	CASSPRLAGGSLTGELFF
TRBD1	TRBJ1-1	TRBV5-5	.	TGTGCCAGCAGCATATCAGGGGGCCTCGGCACTGAAGCTTTCTTT	CASSISGGLGTEAFF
.	TRBJ2-2	TRBV6-5	.	TGTGCCAGCAGTTCCGGGACCACTGTGGCCGGGGAGCTGTTTTTT	CASSSGTTVAGELFF
TRBD1	TRBJ2-1	TRBV2	.	TGTGCCAGCAGTTATTACAGGGGGAGAAGGGAGCAGTTCTTC	CASSYYRGRREQFF
.	TRBJ1-3	TRBV29-1	few	TGCAGCATTCCGGGCTCTGGAAACACCATATATTTT	CSIPGSGNTIYF